This TCR beta chain derives from a study of post-analysis software for immune sequencing data. Study-level points and caveats: Included in a set of roughly five TRBV segments more frequent in patients than controls were TRBV5-6, TRBV5-1 and TRBV20-1.

This clonotype has more than one count but fewer than ten. Its cognate antigen is unknown. The CDR3 is 18 amino acids. Germline CDR1 SGHTA, CDR2 FQGNSA. V was cut by 5 bases and J by 11 bases, with 33 bases left in between. Unique molecular identifiers tagged the TCR beta cDNA libraries. T cells, about 0.85 to 11 million of them, yielded some 500,000 cDNA molecules. MiXCR, applied by TCRdb to the PCR reads, yields one record per CDR3 protein. Of fewer than 850,000 distinct CDR3 sequences listed, around 46% are singletons. This sequence joins TRBV7-2 and TRBJ1-2; D remains ambiguous. The TCR was taken from a girl aged 5 to 17 with multiple sclerosis. The sample taken for sequencing was blood. CDR3 amino acids: CASSEGLTRKPGLLGYTF. CDR3 coding DNA: TGTGCCAGCAGCGAAGGCCTAACTCGAAAACCGGGCCTCCTGGGTTACACCTTC.